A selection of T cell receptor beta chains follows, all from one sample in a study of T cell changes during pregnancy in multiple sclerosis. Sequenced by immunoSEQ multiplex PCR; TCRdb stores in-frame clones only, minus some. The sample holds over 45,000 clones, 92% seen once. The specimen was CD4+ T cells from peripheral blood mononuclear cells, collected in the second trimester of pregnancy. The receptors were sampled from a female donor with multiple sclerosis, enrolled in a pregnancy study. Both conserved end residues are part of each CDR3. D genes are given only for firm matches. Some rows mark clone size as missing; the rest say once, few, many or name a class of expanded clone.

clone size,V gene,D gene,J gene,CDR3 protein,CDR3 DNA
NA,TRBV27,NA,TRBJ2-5,CATRGGFSETQYF,TGTGCCACTAGAGGTGGATTTTCAGAGACCCAGTACTTC
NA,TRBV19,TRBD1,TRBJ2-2,CASSIWQGQRTGELFF,TGTGCCAGTAGTATTTGGCAGGGACAGCGCACCGGGGAGCTGTTTTTT
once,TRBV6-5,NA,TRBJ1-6,CASSFGTEGNSPLHF,TGTGCCAGCAGTTTCGGGACGGAGGGAAATTCACCCCTCCACTTT
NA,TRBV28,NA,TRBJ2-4,CASRHRELAKNIQYF,TGTGCCAGCAGGCACAGGGAGTTAGCCAAAAACATTCAGTACTTC
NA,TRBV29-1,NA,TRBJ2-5,CSTDSIGTQYF,TGCAGCACCGACAGTATAGGGACCCAGTACTTC
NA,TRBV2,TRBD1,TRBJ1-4,CASSDGQGPLLGEKLFF,TGTGCCAGCAGTGATGGACAGGGCCCACTTCTAGGCGAAAAACTGTTTTTT
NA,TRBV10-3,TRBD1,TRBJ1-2,CATGTGTYGYTF,TGTGCCACAGGGACAGGGACCTATGGCTACACCTTC
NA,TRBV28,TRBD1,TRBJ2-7,CASRRRTGSSYEQYF,TGTGCCAGCAGGCGTCGGACAGGGAGCTCCTACGAGCAGTACTTC
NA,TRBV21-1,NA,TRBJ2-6,CASSPRVGQGGTGANVLTF,TGTGCCAGCAGCCCCAGAGTGGGACAGGGGGGCACTGGGGCCAACGTCCTGACTTTC
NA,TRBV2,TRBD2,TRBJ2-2,CASRETSGNTGELFF,TGTGCCAGCAGGGAGACTAGCGGGAACACCGGGGAGCTGTTTTTT
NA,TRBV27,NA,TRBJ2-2,CASTPSDGKTGELFF,TGTGCCAGCACTCCTTCGGACGGGAAGACCGGGGAGCTGTTTTTT
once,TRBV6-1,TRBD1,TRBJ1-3,CASKDRAGNTIYF,TGTGCCAGCAAGGACAGGGCTGGAAACACCATATATTTT
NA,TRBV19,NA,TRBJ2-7,CASSMVLDSWGRGNEQYF,TGTGCCAGTAGTATGGTTCTGGATTCGTGGGGCAGGGGAAACGAGCAGTACTTC
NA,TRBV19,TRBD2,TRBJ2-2,CASSSTGLAGGRNTGELFF,TGTGCCAGTAGTTCTACGGGACTAGCGGGGGGCAGGAACACCGGGGAGCTGTTTTTT
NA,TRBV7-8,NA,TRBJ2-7,CASSQTSGGSSSYEQYF,TGTGCCAGCAGCCAAACAAGCGGAGGGTCCAGCTCCTACGAGCAGTACTTC
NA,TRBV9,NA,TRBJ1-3,CASSVATERGNTIYF,TGTGCCAGCAGCGTAGCTACGGAGCGGGGAAACACCATATATTTT
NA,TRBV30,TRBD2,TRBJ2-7,CAWTPSDGGTTYEQYF,TGTGCCTGGACCCCCAGCGACGGGGGGACGACCTACGAGCAGTACTTC
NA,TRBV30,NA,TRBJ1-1,CASSKQGPWNTEAFF,TGTGCCTCATCTAAACAGGGACCGTGGAACACTGAAGCTTTCTTT
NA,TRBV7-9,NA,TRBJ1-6,CASSLETIHF,TGTGCCAGCAGCTTAGAGACAATCCACTTT
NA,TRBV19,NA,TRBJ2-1,CASQLARDYNEQFF,TGTGCCAGCCAACTAGCCCGAGACTACAATGAGCAGTTCTTC
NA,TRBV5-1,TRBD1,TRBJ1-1,CASSLITGGMNTEAFF,TGCGCCAGCAGCTTGATCACAGGGGGAATGAACACTGAAGCTTTCTTT
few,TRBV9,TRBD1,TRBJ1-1,CASSVDQGAATEAFF,TGTGCCAGCAGCGTAGACCAGGGGGCAGCCACTGAAGCTTTCTTT
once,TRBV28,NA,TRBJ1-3,CASSYSQGRGNTIYF,TGTGCCAGCAGTTATAGTCAGGGGCGCGGAAACACCATATATTTT
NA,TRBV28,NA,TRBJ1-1,CASMGGTGEAFF,TGTGCCAGCATGGGGGGGACGGGCGAAGCTTTCTTT
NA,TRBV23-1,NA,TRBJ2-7,CASSKEYYEQYF,TGCGCCAGCAGTAAGGAGTACTACGAGCAGTACTTC
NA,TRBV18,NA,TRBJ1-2,CASSPQGDNYGYTF,TGTGCCAGCTCACCTCAGGGTGACAACTATGGCTACACCTTC
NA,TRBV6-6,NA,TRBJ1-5,CASSYREHNQPQHF,TGTGCCAGCAGTTACAGGGAGCACAATCAGCCCCAGCATTTT
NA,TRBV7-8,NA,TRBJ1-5,CASSLIDSNQPQHF,TGTGCCAGCAGCTTAATAGATAGCAATCAGCCCCAGCATTTT
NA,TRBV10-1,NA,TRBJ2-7,CASTTGPGSSYEQYF,TGCGCCAGTACGACTGGACCCGGGAGCTCCTACGAGCAGTACTTC
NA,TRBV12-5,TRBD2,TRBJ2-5,CASGSGLAGETQYF,TGTGCTAGTGGTTCGGGGCTAGCGGGGGAGACCCAGTACTTC
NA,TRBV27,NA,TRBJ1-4,CASSSGQSFATNEKLFF,TGTGCCAGCAGTTCCGGACAGAGTTTTGCAACTAATGAAAAACTGTTTTTT
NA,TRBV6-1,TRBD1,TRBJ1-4,CASRPGQGVEKLFF,TGTGCCAGCAGGCCGGGACAGGGAGTTGAAAAACTGTTTTTT
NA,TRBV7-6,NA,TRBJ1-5,CASSPGFNQPQHF,TGTGCCAGCAGCCCAGGGTTCAATCAGCCCCAGCATTTT
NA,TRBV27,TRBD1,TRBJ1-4,CASSLRTGMNEKLFF,TGTGCCAGCAGTTTAAGGACAGGGATGAATGAAAAACTGTTTTTT
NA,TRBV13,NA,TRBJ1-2,CASSTPSPLYGYTF,TGTGCCAGCAGCACACCCAGTCCCTTATATGGCTACACCTTC
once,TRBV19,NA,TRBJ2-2,CASKVSLGAAGELFF,TGTGCCAGTAAGGTCTCTCTAGGGGCTGCCGGGGAGCTGTTTTTT
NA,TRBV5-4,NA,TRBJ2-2,CASSLGGLTNTGELFF,TGTGCCAGCAGCTTGGGTGGACTAACGAACACCGGGGAGCTGTTTTTT
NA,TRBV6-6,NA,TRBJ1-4,CASSYSIRRHEKLFF,TGTGCCAGCAGTTACTCGATCCGGCGGCATGAAAAACTGTTTTTT
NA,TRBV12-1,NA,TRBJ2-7,CASIHRVRGNF,TGTGCCAGCATCCACCGGGTCCGAGGAAACTTC
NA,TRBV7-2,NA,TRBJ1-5,CASSLGRGRNQPQHF,TGTGCCAGCAGCTTAGGGCGGGGGCGTAATCAGCCCCAGCATTTT